Given below is one TCR beta chain in context. The sample carries other DNA sequences with the same CDR3. These data originate in a study of identifying expanded T cells in peripheral blood. Produced via immunoSEQ multiplex PCR; TCRdb's table is partial and in-frame only. This table has about 91,000 clones, more than 70% appearing once. This CDR3 comprises 16 residues. V lost 1 base to trimming and J lost 5 bases; unmatched junction nucleotides: 8. Germline assignment: CDR1 GTSNPN and CDR2 SVGIG (reference sequence). The receptor's source is a person between 18 and 75 years old in good health. V is TRBV30 and J is TRBJ1-4, with 9 bases lining up with TRBD1. The specimen sequenced was blood. The CDR3 reads CAWSGIGQGHNEKLFF. The CDR3 nucleotides read TGTGCCTGGAGTGGGATCGGACAGGGGCACAATGAAAAACTGTTTTTT.